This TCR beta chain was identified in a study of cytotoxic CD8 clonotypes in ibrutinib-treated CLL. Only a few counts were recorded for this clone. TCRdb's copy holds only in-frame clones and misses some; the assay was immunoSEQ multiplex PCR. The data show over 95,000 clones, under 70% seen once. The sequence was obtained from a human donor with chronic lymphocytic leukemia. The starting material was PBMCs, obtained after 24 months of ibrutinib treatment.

The CDR3 DNA follows: TGTGCCAGCAGCCATCGGGGACGTGGCTACACCTTC. It codes for CASSHRGRGYTF. This chain connects TRBV6-1 to TRBJ1-2; D perhaps matches TRBD1 (5 bases). V was cut by 6 bases and J by 7 bases, with 12 bases left in between. The CDR3 is 12 residues long. Germline V lookup: CDR1 MNHNS, CDR2 SASEGT.